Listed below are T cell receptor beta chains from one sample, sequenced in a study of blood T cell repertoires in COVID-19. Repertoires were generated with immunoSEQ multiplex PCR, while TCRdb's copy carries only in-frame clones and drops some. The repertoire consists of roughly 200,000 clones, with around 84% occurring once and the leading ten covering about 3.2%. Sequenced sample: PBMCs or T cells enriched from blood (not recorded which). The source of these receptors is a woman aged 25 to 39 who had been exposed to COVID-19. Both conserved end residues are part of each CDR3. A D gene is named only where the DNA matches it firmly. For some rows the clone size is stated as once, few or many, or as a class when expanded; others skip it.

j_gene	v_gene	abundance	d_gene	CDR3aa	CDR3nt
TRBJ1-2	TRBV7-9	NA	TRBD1	CASSDTDRALSF	TGTGCCAGCAGCGATACTGACAGGGCCTTATCCTTC
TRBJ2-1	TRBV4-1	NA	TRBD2	CASSLGWSGGINEQFF	TGCGCCAGCAGCCTAGGTTGGAGCGGGGGGATAAATGAGCAGTTCTTC
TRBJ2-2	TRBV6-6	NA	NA	CAIKSAGSSRAGELFF	TGTGCCATCAAGTCGGCCGGGTCCTCGCGGGCCGGGGAGCTGTTTTTT
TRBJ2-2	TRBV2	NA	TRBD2	CASLLAGFTGELFF	TGTGCCAGCCTACTAGCGGGGTTCACCGGGGAGCTGTTTTTT
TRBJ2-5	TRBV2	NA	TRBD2	CASSETLLSGGSQETQYF	TGTGCCAGCAGTGAAACGCTTCTTAGCGGGGGGTCTCAAGAGACCCAGTACTTC
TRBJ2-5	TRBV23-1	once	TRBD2	CASSPGRGEEQETQYF	TGCGCCAGCAGTCCCGGGAGGGGGGAGGAACAAGAGACCCAGTACTTC
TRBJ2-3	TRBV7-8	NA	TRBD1	CASSSQRTGGRDTQYF	TGTGCCAGCAGCTCCCAGAGGACAGGCGGTAGAGATACGCAGTATTTT
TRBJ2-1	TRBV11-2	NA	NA	CASSPDYYEQFF	TGTGCCAGCAGCCCGGACTATTATGAGCAGTTCTTC
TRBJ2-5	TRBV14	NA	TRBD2	CASSQDSLAGKTKQETQYF	TGTGCCAGCAGCCAAGATTCACTAGCGGGGAAGACAAAACAAGAGACCCAGTACTTC
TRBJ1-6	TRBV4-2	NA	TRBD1	CASSQDRGQGDSPLHF	TGTGCCAGCAGCCAAGATCGGGGACAGGGCGATTCACCCCTCCACTTT
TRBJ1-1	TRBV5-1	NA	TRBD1	CASSGTGGRTEAFF	TGCGCCAGCAGCGGAACAGGGGGCAGGACTGAAGCTTTCTTT
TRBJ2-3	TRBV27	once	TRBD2	CARTSGGAYTDTQYF	TGTGCCAGGACTAGCGGCGGAGCCTACACAGATACGCAGTATTTT
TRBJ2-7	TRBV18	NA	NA	CASSPPAGATYEQYF	TGTGCCAGCTCACCACCGGCAGGGGCGACTTACGAGCAGTACTTC
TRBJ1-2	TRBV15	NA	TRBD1	CATSGDRGQGYTF	TGTGCCACCAGCGGGGACAGGGGGCAAGGCTACACCTTC
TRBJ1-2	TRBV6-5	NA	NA	CASSQDQGDYGYTF	TGTGCCAGCAGCCAAGACCAGGGTGACTATGGCTACACCTTC
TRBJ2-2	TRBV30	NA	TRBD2	CAWSVGLALRELFF	TGTGCCTGGAGTGTAGGACTAGCTTTAAGGGAGCTGTTTTTT
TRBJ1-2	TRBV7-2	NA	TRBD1	CASSLAEGARGYTF	TGTGCCAGCAGCTTAGCCGAGGGGGCGCGTGGCTACACCTTC
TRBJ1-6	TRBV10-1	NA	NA	CASSETYNSPLHF	TGCGCCAGCAGTGAGACTTACAATTCACCCCTCCACTTT
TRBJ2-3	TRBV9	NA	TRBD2	CASSVVAGGTDTQYF	TGTGCCAGCAGCGTCGTAGCGGGGGGCACAGATACGCAGTATTTT
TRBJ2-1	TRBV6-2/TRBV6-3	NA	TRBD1	CASSITGDSYNEQFF	TGTGCCAGCAGTATCACAGGGGATTCCTACAATGAGCAGTTCTTC